Following are 18 T cell receptor beta chains from one sample sequenced in a study of blood T cell repertoires in COVID-19. Generated by immunoSEQ multiplex PCR, the TCRdb table keeps only in-frame clones and is missing some. The table records 350,000 to 500,000 clones, 70% to 90% of them present only once. Sequenced input: PBMCs or T cells enriched from blood (not recorded which). The receptors here all came from a woman aged 18-29 years who had been exposed to COVID-19.

The chain uses TRBV4-2 and TRBJ2-7; 7 nucleotides agree with TRBD1. The junction had 6 bases not matched to a gene; V was cut back by 0 bases and J by 4 bases. This CDR3 contains 15 residues. Germline loops: CDR1 LGHNA, CDR2 YNFKEQ. The CDR3 sequence: CASSQDGDRGYEQYF. For the CDR3, the DNA is TGTGCCAGCAGCCAAGATGGGGACAGAGGATACGAGCAGTACTTC.

This rearrangement joins TRBV5-1 to TRBJ2-5; 9 nucleotides agree with TRBD2. The CDR3 loop spans 15 amino acids. Germline V gene data show CDR1 as SGHRS and CDR2 as YFSETQ. J gave up 4 bases and V 2 bases, and 6 bases lay outside the gene matches. In DNA, the CDR3 is TGCGCCAGCAGCTTCAGGCGGGAGGGCCGAGAGACCCAGTACTTC. This gives the protein CASSFRREGRETQYF.

V usage is TRBV27 and J usage is TRBJ2-6; 9 bases agree with TRBD1. V was pared by 5 bases and J by 0 bases, with 5 bases of the junction left unmatched. The germline V gene encodes CDR1 MNHEY and CDR2 SMNVEV (reference sequence). The CDR3 has 17 residues. DNA for the CDR3: TGTGCCAGCAGTCCGGGACAGGGCCTCTCTGGGGCCAACGTCCTGACTTTC. It translates to CASSPGQGLSGANVLTF.

The sample holds one count of this clone. The V and J genes are TRBV5-1 and TRBJ2-5; TRBD2 agrees at 14 bases. Germline CDR1 reads SGHRS; CDR2 reads YFSETQ. The V gene end was trimmed by 2 bases and the J gene end by 3 bases; junction bases not matched to a gene: 6. The CDR3 has 17 residues. CDR3 nucleotide sequence: TGCGCCAGCAGCTTCGGGACTAGCGGGAGCACTAAAGAGACCCAGTACTTC. This encodes CASSFGTSGSTKETQYF.

V gene TRBV3-1 (or the pseudogene TRBV3-2) combines with J gene TRBJ2-7, with D possibly TRBD1 on 6 matching bases. Trimming pared 1 base from V and 3 bases from J, leaving 10 bases between. The CDR3 sequence is 14 residues long. Germline V gene sequence: CDR1 LGHDT, CDR2 YNNKEL (reference sequence). This chain's CDR3 is CASSQGPDSYEQYF. CDR3 nucleotides: TGTGCCAGCAGCCAAGGCCCGGACAGCTACGAGCAGTACTTC.

The V call is TRBV7-8, the J call TRBJ1-3; TRBD1 matches 7 bases. This CDR3 is built from 14 residues. V trimming: 4 bases; J trimming: 8 bases; junction bases outside the gene matches: 8. Per germline, CDR1 SGHVS and CDR2 FQNEAQ. In nucleotides, the CDR3 is TGTGCCAGCAGCTCATCAGGGGGGTTGGACACCATATATTTT. This sequence encodes CASSSSGGLDTIYF. The variable domain in full, with the rest retrieved from reference TRBV7-8 and TRBJ1-3, is GAGVSQSPRYKVAKRGQDVALRCDPISGHVSLFWYQQALGQGPEFLTYFQNEAQLDKSGLPSDRFFAERPEGSVSTLKIQRTQQEDSAVYLCASSSSGGLDTIYFGEGSWLTVV.

V is TRBV14 and J is TRBJ2-3; D is perhaps TRBD1 (6 bases). Trimming stripped 0 bases from V and 0 bases from J, with 13 bases between. The CDR3 spans 17 residues. Germline V gene sequence: CDR1 SGHDN, CDR2 FVKESK. The CDR3: CASSQEHRASSTDTQYF. CDR3 nucleotides: TGTGCCAGCAGCCAAGAGCACAGGGCATCTAGCACAGATACGCAGTATTTT.

The rearrangement links TRBV18 to TRBJ2-1, with 10 positions matching TRBD2. Germline-derived CDR1 and CDR2 are KGHSH and LQKENI. V lost 0 bases, J lost 6 bases, and 8 bases stayed unmatched. There are 17 residues in the CDR3. The CDR3 protein is CASSPPVLAGDGNEQFF. Here the CDR3 DNA reads TGTGCCAGCTCACCACCGGTGCTAGCGGGAGACGGCAATGAGCAGTTCTTC.

The chain joins TRBV7-2 to TRBJ1-2; D gene uncertain. Germline CDR1 and CDR2: SGHTA and FQGNSA. The CDR3 is 13 amino acids. Trimming stripped 3 bases from V and 3 bases from J, with 8 bases between. For the CDR3, the DNA is TGTGCCAGCAGCTTGAGCGCGTACTATGGCTACACCTTC. It specifies CASSLSAYYGYTF.

The gene calls are TRBV9 and TRBJ2-1; 7 positions match TRBD2. The V and J ends lost 3 bases and 3 bases, in that order; junction bases with no gene match: 6. Germline loops: CDR1 SGDLS, CDR2 YYNGEE. The CDR3 extends over 15 amino acids. DNA of the CDR3: TGTGCCAGCAGCGGGAGCGGGATAGACTACAATGAGCAGTTCTTC. It is translated as CASSGSGIDYNEQFF.

The rearrangement uses TRBV27 and TRBJ2-7, with 7 bases aligning to TRBD1. V trimming: 6 bases; J trimming: 12 bases; junction bases outside the gene matches: 14. The CDR3 extends over 13 amino acids. Germline V gene sequence: CDR1 MNHEY, CDR2 SMNVEV (reference sequence). Here the CDR3 DNA reads TGTGCCAGCAGGACGTCTCTAACAGGGGTCGTGTACTTC. This codes for CASRTSLTGVVYF.

The J gene is TRBJ2-5, the V gene TRBV7-3, with 8 bases fitting TRBD2. There are 15 residues in the CDR3. Germline loops: CDR1 SGHTA, CDR2 FQGTGA. J was trimmed by 5 bases and V by 1 base; bases with no gene match: 6. CDR3 DNA sequence: TGTGCCAGCAGCTTAAGGGGACTAGAGCGCGAGACCCAGTACTTC. It translates to CASSLRGLERETQYF.

The rearrangement joins TRBV9 to TRBJ2-7, with 9 bases lining up with TRBD2. V was pared by 1 base and J by 3 bases, with 14 bases of the junction left unmatched. The CDR3 sequence is 18 residues long. Germline lookup yields CDR1 SGDLS and CDR2 YYNGEE. The CDR3 DNA is TGTGCCAGCAGCGTAATCTCGGCGGGGGGGACTACTAACTACGAGCAGTACTTC. Amino acids: CASSVISAGGTTNYEQYF. The full variable domain, its missing parts supplied by reference TRBV9 and TRBJ2-7, is DSGVTQTPKHLITATGQRVTLRCSPRSGDLSVYWYQQSLDQGLQFLIQYYNGEERAKGNILERFSAQQFPDLHSELNLSSLELGDSALYFCASSVISAGGTTNYEQYFGPGTRLTVT.

J is TRBJ2-7 and V is TRBV7-2; 12 positions match TRBD2. The CDR3 length is 15 residues. The germline CDR1 and CDR2 sequences are SGHTA and FQGNSA. Trimming cost V 8 bases and J 2 bases; bases outside gene matches: 7. The CDR3 region is CASSPSGGAPYEQYF. DNA for the CDR3: TGTGCCAGCTCACCTAGCGGGGGGGCCCCCTACGAGCAGTACTTC.

V is TRBV28 and J is TRBJ1-2, with D possibly matching TRBD1 (5 bases). CDR1 is MDHEN and CDR2 is SYDVKM in the germline V gene. V dropped 2 bases and J dropped 5 bases, with 9 bases sitting between them. This CDR3 is built from 13 residues. In DNA, the CDR3 is TGTGCCAGCAGTTTACCCCAGGGATATGGCTACACCTTC. This translates into CASSLPQGYGYTF.

The chain combines TRBV7-9 with TRBJ1-1, with 7 bases identical to TRBD1. The ends lost 5 bases at V and 2 bases at J; junction bases unmatched: 14. Looked up from germline, CDR1 is SEHNR and CDR2 is FQNEAQ (reference sequence). CDR3 length equals 17 residues. CDR3 nucleotide sequence: TGTGCCAGCAGCCTAGGGGGCGCTCGGCTTAGTAACACTGAAGCTTTCTTT. The encoded protein is CASSLGGARLSNTEAFF.

The chain carries TRBV15 and TRBJ1-5; possible D gene TRBD1, 6 bases. V was trimmed by 0 bases and J by 0 bases, leaving 9 bases between them. The CDR3 is made up of 16 amino acids. CDR1 is LNHNV and CDR2 is YYDKDF in the germline V gene (reference sequence). The CDR3, as DNA: TGTGCCACCAGCAGAGACAGGGGCGATAGCAATCAGCCCCAGCATTTT. Translated, it gives CATSRDRGDSNQPQHF.

This clone showed up just once. The genes are TRBV7-9 and TRBJ2-5, with 11 bases matching TRBD1. The length of the CDR3 is 17 residues. V was pared by 2 bases and J by 7 bases, with 12 bases of the junction left unmatched. Germline values: CDR1 SEHNR, CDR2 FQNEAQ (reference sequence). CDR3 region: CASSLRGQGATVGTQYF. CDR3 nucleotides: TGTGCCAGCAGCTTAAGAGGACAGGGGGCGACGGTTGGGACCCAGTACTTC.